One and the same sample provided the 16 T cell receptor beta chains below, sequenced in a study of PD-1 blockade in classical Hodgkin lymphoma. Assay: immunoSEQ multiplex PCR; the TCRdb copy retains only in-frame clones and omits some. In the table there are about 10,000 clones, over 70% of which are singletons. Brentuximab vedotin exposure varied among the patients, all of whom had relapsed after autologous stem cell transplantation. Sample: peripheral blood mononuclear cells (PBMCs), taken at baseline. The receptors come from a human donor with classical Hodgkin lymphoma.

This clone is categorized as medium-sized. The V gene is TRBV5-1, the J gene TRBJ2-7; D is unclear. CDR3 size: 13 residues. CDR1 and CDR2 from the germline V gene are SGHRS and YFSETQ. V dropped 1 base and J dropped 5 bases, with 10 bases sitting between them. The chain's CDR3 is CASSLQVGDEQYF. The CDR3 DNA sequence: TGCGCCAGCAGCTTGCAGGTAGGAGACGAGCAGTACTTC. The full variable domain, rest sourced from reference TRBV5-1 and TRBJ2-7, is KAGVTQTPRYLIKTRGQQVTLSCSPISGHRSVSWYQQTPGQGLQFLFEYFSETQRNKGNFPGRFSGRQFSNSRSEMNVSTLELGDSALYLCASSLQVGDEQYFGPGTRLTVT.

V usage is TRBV30 and J usage is TRBJ2-7, with no clear D. CDR1 and CDR2 from the germline V gene are GTSNPN and SVGIG (reference sequence). V dropped 3 bases and J dropped 4 bases, with 7 bases sitting between them. The CDR3 consists of 11 residues. Here the CDR3 DNA reads TGTGCCTGGAGCTCACGTTACGAGCAGTACTTC. Its translation is CAWSSRYEQYF.

The V gene is TRBV5-6, the J gene TRBJ2-3; D may be TRBD1 or TRBD2 (5 bases each). The CDR3 totals 11 residues. The ends were cut back, 5 bases at V and 9 bases at J, with 10 bases in the middle. Germline V CDR1 and CDR2: SGHDT, YYEEEE. The CDR3 protein is CASSWDRTQYF. CDR3 DNA: TGTGCCAGCAGTTGGGACCGAACGCAGTATTTT.

This chain joins TRBV4-1 and TRBJ2-1, with 8 positions matching TRBD2. The junction had 7 bases not matched to a gene; V was cut back by 2 bases and J by 4 bases. The CDR3 extends over 16 amino acids. Germline lookup yields CDR1 MGHRA and CDR2 YSYEKL. CDR3 loop: CASSQRGGHFYNEQFF. DNA of the CDR3: TGCGCCAGCAGCCAACGGGGGGGGCATTTTTACAATGAGCAGTTCTTC.

The J gene is TRBJ2-5, the V gene TRBV7-3; D may be TRBD1 or TRBD2 (5 bases each). V was trimmed by 2 bases and J by 2 bases, leaving 9 bases between them. The CDR3 length is 14 residues. Germline CDR1 is SGHTA and CDR2 is FQGTGA. The CDR3 bases are TGTGCCAGCAGCTTAGGGGGATATCAAGAGACCCAGTACTTC. It specifies CASSLGGYQETQYF.

The rearrangement links TRBV7-2 to TRBJ2-7, with 14 positions matching TRBD2. The CDR3 has 16 residues. J lost 3 bases, V lost 5 bases, and 6 bases had no gene match. Germline values: CDR1 SGHTA, CDR2 FQGNSA. The CDR3 here is CASSLTGTSGGYEQYF. Here the CDR3 DNA reads TGTGCCAGCAGCCTTACTGGGACTAGCGGGGGCTACGAGCAGTACTTC.

The chain couples TRBV5-6 to TRBJ1-2; D gene ambiguous. Germline V gives CDR1 SGHDT, CDR2 YYEEEE. The V end lost 0 bases, the J end lost 6 bases, and 9 bases lay between the germline ends. The CDR3 length is 13 residues. The CDR3: CASSLARGDGYTF. The CDR3 nucleotides read TGTGCCAGCAGCTTGGCTCGGGGAGATGGCTACACCTTC.

The chain combines TRBV12-5 with TRBJ1-6; unclear D gene. The CDR3 sequence is 14 residues long. Trimming took 3 bases from V and 9 from J, leaving 12 bases between them. CDR1 LGHNT and CDR2 FRNRAP come from the germline V gene. In DNA, the CDR3 is TGTGCTAGTGGTTTTTGGGGTGTGAGTTCACCCCTCCACTTT. Its protein product is CASGFWGVSSPLHF.

The J gene is TRBJ2-2, the V gene TRBV28; D is unresolved. V was pared by 3 bases and J by 0 bases, with 11 bases between. Germline CDR1 reads MDHEN; CDR2 reads SYDVKM. The CDR3 consists of 16 residues. This CDR3 is CASSLLSSANTGELFF. The DNA for the CDR3 is TGTGCCAGCAGTTTGTTGTCTTCAGCGAACACCGGGGAGCTGTTTTTT.

The chain has TRBV7-6 and TRBJ2-1; D uncertain. CDR1 SGHVS and CDR2 FNYEAQ come from the germline V gene. Trimming stripped 1 base from V and 3 bases from J, with 10 bases between. The CDR3 is 15 residues long. The CDR3 DNA sequence: TGTGCCAGCAGCTTAGTGGCGCTAAGCTACAATGAGCAGTTCTTC. Protein product: CASSLVALSYNEQFF.

The V gene is TRBV11-2, the J gene TRBJ2-5, with 10 bases fitting TRBD2. The trim removed 4 bases at V and 1 base at J, leaving 6 bases unmatched. Per the germline V gene, CDR1 is SGHAT and CDR2 is FQNNGV. This CDR3 contains 16 residues. In DNA form, the CDR3 reads TGTGCCAGCAGCTCTGACTTAGCGGGAGGCCAAGAGACCCAGTACTTC. It translates to CASSSDLAGGQETQYF.

The V call is TRBV30, the J call TRBJ1-3; D gene uncertain. Per the germline V gene, CDR1 is GTSNPN and CDR2 is SVGIG (reference sequence). Deletions cut 1 base from V and 0 bases from J, with 13 bases between. The CDR3 is 16 residues long. CDR3 sequence: CAWSATTALSGNTIYF. The DNA of the CDR3 is TGTGCCTGGAGTGCAACGACTGCTCTCTCTGGAAACACCATATATTTT. Filled out from reference TRBV30 and TRBJ1-3, the complete variable domain reads SQTIHQWPATLVQPVGSPLSLECTVEGTSNPNLYWYRQAAGRGLQLLFYSVGIGQISSEVPQNLSASRPQDRQFILSSKKLLLSDSGFYLCAWSATTALSGNTIYFGEGSWLTVV.

The chain has TRBV27 and TRBJ2-1, with 9 bases lining up with TRBD2. After removal of 5 bases from V and 1 base from J, the junction contained 12 bases not matched to a gene. The CDR3 has 18 residues. Germline CDR1 MNHEY, CDR2 SMNVEV (reference sequence). This CDR3 is CASSPLSGGFGSYNEQFF. CDR3 sequence (DNA): TGTGCCAGCAGTCCCCTCAGCGGGGGGTTTGGGTCCTACAATGAGCAGTTCTTC.

This clone came up a few times. The rearrangement uses TRBV27 and TRBJ2-7; 8 bases are a match to TRBD2. V shed 6 bases and J 7 bases; nucleotides not matched to a gene: 14. The CDR3 sequence is 15 residues long. Germline CDR1 reads MNHEY; CDR2 reads SMNVEV (reference sequence). The CDR3 reads CASSRGGAGVFEQYF. In DNA form, the CDR3 reads TGTGCCAGCAGCCGGGGGGGAGCGGGAGTGTTTGAGCAGTACTTC.

The chain uses TRBV6-5 and TRBJ1-5; D call uncertain. Germline loops: CDR1 MNHEY, CDR2 SVGAGI. V was shortened by 5 bases and J by 0 bases, with 5 bases between the two germline ends. The CDR3 has 13 residues. The CDR3 here is CASSPNSNQPQHF. CDR3 in DNA: TGTGCCAGCAGTCCGAATAGCAATCAGCCCCAGCATTTT.

This rearrangement joins TRBV30 to TRBJ1-4, with a weak D call TRBD1 (5 bases). CDR3 length: 18 amino acids. CDR1 and CDR2 (germline): GTSNPN, SVGIG (reference sequence). The germline V and J ends were trimmed by 3 bases and 0 bases, with 20 bases remaining between them. DNA for the CDR3: TGTGCCTGGAGGGGCGGATATTCAGGGTCCTCAACTAATGAAAAACTGTTTTTT. Its protein is CAWRGGYSGSSTNEKLFF.